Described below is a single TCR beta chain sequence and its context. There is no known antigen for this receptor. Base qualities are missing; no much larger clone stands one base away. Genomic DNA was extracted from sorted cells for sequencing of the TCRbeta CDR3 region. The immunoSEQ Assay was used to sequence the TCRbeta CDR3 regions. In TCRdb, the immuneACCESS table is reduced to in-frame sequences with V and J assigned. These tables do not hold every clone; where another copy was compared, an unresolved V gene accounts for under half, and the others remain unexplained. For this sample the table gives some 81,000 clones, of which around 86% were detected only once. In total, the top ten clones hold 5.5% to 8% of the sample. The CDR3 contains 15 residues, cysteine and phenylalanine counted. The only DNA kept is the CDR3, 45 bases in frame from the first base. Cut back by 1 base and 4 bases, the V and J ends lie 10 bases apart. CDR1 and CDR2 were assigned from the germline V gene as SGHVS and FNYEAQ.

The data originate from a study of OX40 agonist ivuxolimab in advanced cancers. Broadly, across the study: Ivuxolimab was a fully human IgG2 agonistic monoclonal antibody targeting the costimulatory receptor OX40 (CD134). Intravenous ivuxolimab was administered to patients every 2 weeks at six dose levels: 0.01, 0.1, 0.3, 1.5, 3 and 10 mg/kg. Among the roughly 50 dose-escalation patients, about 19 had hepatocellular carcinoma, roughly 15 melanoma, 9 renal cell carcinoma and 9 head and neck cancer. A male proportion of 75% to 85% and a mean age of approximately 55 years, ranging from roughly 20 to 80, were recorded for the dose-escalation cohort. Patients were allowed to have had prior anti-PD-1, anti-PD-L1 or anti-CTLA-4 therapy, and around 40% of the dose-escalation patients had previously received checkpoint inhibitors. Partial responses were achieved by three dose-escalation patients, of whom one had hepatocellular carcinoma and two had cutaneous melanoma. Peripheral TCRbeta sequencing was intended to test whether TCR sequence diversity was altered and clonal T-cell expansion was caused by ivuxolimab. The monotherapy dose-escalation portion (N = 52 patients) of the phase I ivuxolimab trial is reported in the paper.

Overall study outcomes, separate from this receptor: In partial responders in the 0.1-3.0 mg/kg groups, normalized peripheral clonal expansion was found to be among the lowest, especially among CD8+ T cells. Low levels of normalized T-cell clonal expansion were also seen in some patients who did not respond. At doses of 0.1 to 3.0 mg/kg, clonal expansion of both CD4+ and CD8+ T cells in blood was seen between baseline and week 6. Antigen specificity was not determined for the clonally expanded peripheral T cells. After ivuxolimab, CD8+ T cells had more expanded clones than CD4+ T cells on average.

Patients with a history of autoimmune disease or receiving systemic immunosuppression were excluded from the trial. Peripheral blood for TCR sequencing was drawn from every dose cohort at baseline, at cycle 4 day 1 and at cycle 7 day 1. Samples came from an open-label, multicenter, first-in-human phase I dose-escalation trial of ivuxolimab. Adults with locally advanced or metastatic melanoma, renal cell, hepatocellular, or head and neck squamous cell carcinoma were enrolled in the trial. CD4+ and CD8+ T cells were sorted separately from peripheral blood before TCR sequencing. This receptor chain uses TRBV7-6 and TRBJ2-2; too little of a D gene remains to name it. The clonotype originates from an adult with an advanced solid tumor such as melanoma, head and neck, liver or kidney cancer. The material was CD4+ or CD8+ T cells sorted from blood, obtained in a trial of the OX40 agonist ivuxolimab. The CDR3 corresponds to CASSLVSAPTGELFF. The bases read TGTGCCAGCAGCTTAGTCTCAGCGCCCACCGGGGAGCTGTTTTTT.